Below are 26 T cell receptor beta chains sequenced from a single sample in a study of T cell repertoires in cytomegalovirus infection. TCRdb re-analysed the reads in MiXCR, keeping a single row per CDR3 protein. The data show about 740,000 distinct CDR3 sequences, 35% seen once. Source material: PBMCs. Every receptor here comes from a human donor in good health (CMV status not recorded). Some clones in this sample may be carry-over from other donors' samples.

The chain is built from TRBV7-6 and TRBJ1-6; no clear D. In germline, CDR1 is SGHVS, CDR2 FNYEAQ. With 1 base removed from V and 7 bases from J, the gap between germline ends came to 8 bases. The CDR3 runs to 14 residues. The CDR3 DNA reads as TGTGCCAGCAGCTTAGTGCGGAACAATTCACCCCTCCACTTT. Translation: CASSLVRNNSPLHF. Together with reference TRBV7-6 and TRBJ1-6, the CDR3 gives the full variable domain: GAGVSQSPRYKVTKRGQDVALRCDPISGHVSLYWYRQALGQGPEFLTYFNYEAQQDKSGLPNDRFSAERPEGSISTLTIQRTEQRDSAMYRCASSLVRNNSPLHFGNGTRLTVT.

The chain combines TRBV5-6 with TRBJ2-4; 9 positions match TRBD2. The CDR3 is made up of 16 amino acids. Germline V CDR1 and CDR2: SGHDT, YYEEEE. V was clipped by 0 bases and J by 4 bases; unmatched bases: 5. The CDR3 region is CASSLVKAGGKNIQYF. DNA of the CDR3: TGTGCCAGCAGCTTGGTCAAAGCGGGGGGAAAAAACATTCAGTACTTC.

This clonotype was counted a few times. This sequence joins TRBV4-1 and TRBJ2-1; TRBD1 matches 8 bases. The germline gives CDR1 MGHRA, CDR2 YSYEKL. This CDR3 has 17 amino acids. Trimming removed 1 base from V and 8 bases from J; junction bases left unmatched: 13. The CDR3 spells CASSQVGGQGARDEQFF. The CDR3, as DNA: TGCGCCAGCAGCCAAGTTGGGGGGCAGGGGGCGCGGGATGAGCAGTTCTTC.

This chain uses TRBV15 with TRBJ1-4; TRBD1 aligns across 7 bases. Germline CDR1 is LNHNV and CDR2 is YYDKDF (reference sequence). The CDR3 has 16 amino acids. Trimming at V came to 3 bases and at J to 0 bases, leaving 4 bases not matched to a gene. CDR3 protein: CATSRHRGPTNEKLFF. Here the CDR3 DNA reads TGTGCCACCAGCAGGCACAGGGGACCAACTAATGAAAAACTGTTTTTT. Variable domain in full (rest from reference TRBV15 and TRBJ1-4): DAMVIQNPRYQVTQFGKPVTLSCSQTLNHNVMYWYQQKSSQAPKLLFHYYDKDFNNEADTPDNFQSRRPNTSFCFLDIRSPGLGDTAMYLCATSRHRGPTNEKLFFGSGTQLSVL.

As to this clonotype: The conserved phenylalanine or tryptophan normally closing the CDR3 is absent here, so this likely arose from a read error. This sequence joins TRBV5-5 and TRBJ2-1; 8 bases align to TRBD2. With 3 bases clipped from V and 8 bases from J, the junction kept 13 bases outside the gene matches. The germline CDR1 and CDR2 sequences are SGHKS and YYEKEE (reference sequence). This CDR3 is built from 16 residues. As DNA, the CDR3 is TGTGCCAGCAGCTCCCAAAACAGCGGGAGAGTCTATGAGCAGTTCTTG. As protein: CASSSQNSGRVYEQFL.

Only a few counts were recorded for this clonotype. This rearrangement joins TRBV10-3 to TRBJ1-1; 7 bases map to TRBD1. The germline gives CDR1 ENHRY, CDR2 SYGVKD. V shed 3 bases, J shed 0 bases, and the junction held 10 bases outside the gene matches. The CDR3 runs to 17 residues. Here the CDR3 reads CAISDRPGTVMNTEAFF. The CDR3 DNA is TGTGCCATCAGTGATCGGCCCGGGACAGTTATGAACACTGAAGCTTTCTTT.

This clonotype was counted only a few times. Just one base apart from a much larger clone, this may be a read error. CDR3 amino acids: CASSRTGGSAGELFF. The CDR3 coding sequence is TGTGCCAGCAGTCGGACAGGGGGCTCAGCCGGGGAGCTGTTTTTT. The chain links TRBV12-3 or TRBV12-4 to TRBJ2-2, with TRBD1 identical over 11 bases. V gave up 5 bases and J gave up 6 bases; unmatched junction bases: 5. There are 15 residues in the CDR3.

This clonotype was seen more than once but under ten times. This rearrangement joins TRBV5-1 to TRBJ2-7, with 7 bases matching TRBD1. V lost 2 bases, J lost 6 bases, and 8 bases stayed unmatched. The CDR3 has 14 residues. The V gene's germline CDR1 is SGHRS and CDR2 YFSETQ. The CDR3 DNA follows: TGCGCCAGCAGCTTTTCGGGGACAGCCTCCGAGCAGTACTTC. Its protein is CASSFSGTASEQYF.

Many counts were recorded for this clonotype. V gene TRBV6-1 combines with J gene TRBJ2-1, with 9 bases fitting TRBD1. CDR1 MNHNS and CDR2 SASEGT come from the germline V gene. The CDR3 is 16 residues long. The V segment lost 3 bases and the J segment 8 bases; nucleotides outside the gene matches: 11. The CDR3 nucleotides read TGTGCCAGCAGTGAGGCCATTGGGGACAGGGACTATGAGCAGTTCTTC. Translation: CASSEAIGDRDYEQFF.

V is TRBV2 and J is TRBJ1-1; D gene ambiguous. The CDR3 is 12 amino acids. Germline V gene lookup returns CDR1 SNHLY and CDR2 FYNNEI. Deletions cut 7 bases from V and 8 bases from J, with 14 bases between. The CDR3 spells CASIGNTAEAFF. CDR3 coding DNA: TGTGCCAGCATCGGGAATACAGCCGAAGCTTTCTTT. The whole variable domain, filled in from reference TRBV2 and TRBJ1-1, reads EPEVTQTPSHQVTQMGQEVILRCVPISNHLYFYWYRQILGQKVEFLVSFYNNEISEKSEIFDDQFSVERPDGSNFTLKIRSTKLEDSAMYFCASIGNTAEAFFGQGTRLTVV.

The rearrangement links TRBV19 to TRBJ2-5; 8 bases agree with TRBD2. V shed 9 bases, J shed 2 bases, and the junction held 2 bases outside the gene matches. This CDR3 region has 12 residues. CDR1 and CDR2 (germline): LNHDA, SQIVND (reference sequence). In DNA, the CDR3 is TGTGCCAGCGGGGGGGGGCAAGAGACCCAGTACTTC. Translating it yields CASGGGQETQYF.

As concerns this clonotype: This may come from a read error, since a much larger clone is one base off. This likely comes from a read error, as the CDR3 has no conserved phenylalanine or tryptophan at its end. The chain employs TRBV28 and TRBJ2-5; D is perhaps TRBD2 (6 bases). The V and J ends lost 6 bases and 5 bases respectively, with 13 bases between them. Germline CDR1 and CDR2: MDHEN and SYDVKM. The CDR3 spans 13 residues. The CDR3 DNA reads TGTGCCAGCAGGACTAGTAGGAAGGAGACCCAGTACTAC. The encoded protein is CASRTSRKETQYY.

The CDR3 protein is CASSIGRESHEQYF. The CDR3 DNA follows: TGTGCCAGTAGTATCGGGCGGGAGTCGCACGAGCAGTACTTC. The gene calls are TRBV19 and TRBJ2-7; 7 bases fit TRBD2. The CDR3 runs 14 residues. Germline CDR1 LNHDA, CDR2 SQIVND (reference sequence). V trimming: 3 bases; J trimming: 5 bases; junction bases outside the gene matches: 7.

CDR3: CASSIRGRMNTEAFF. The CDR3 coding sequence is TGTGCCAGTAGTATAAGAGGGAGGATGAACACTGAAGCTTTCTTT. V gene TRBV19 combines with J gene TRBJ1-1, with no clear D. Trimming shortened V by 2 bases and J by 0 bases, and 10 bases separated the two germline ends. Germline CDR1 and CDR2: LNHDA and SQIVND (reference sequence). This CDR3 spans 15 amino acids.

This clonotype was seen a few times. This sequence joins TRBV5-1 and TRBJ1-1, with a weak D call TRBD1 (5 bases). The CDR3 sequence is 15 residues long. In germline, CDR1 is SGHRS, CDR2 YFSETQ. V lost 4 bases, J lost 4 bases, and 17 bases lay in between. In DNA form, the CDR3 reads TGCGCCAGCAGCACGGTGGGGCCCCGGGCCACTGAAGCTTTCTTT. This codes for CASSTVGPRATEAFF.

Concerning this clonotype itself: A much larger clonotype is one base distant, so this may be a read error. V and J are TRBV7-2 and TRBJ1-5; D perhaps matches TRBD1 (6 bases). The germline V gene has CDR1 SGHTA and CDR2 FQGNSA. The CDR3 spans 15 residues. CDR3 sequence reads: CASSLFPTGNQPKHF. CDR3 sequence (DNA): TGTGCCAGCAGCTTATTTCCGACAGGCAATCAGCCCAAGCATTTT.

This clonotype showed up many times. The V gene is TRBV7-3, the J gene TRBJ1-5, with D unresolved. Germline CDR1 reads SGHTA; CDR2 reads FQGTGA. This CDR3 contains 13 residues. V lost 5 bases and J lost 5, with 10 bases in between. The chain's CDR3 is CASSPEGDQPQHF. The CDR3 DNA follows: TGTGCCAGCAGCCCCGAGGGTGATCAGCCCCAGCATTTT.

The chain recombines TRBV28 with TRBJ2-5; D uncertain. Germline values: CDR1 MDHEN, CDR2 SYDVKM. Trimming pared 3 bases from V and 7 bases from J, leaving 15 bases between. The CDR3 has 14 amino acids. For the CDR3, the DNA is TGTGCCAGCAGTTTTCAAAGGACCCCAGGGACCCAGTACTTC. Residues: CASSFQRTPGTQYF.

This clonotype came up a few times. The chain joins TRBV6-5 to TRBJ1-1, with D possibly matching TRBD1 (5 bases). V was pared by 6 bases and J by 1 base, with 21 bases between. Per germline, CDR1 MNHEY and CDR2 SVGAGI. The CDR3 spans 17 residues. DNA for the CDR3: TGTGCCAGCAGACCCAGACAGCTCGTTGCGGGGAACACTGAAGCTTTCTTT. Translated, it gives CASRPRQLVAGNTEAFF.

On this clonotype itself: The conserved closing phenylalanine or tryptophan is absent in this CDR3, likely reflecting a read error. CDR3 in amino acids: CASSLPGQRREAFS. The CDR3 DNA follows: TGTGCCAGCAGTTTACCGGGACAGCGAAGAGAAGCTTTCTCT. The gene calls are TRBV12-3 or TRBV12-4 and TRBJ1-1; 7 bases align to TRBD1. After removal of 2 bases from V and 8 bases from J, the junction contained 8 bases not matched to a gene. This CDR3 is 14 amino acids long.

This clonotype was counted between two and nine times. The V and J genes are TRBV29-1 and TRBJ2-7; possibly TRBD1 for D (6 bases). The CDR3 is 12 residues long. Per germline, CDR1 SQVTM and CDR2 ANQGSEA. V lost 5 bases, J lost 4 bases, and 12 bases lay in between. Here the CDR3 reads CSVYNRVYEQYF. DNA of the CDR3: TGCAGCGTTTATAACAGGGTATACGAGCAGTACTTC.

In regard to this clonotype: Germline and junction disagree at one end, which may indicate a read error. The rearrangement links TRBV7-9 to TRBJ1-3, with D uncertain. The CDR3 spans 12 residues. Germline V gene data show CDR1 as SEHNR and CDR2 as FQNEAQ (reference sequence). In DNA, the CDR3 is TGTGCCAGCAGCTTAAATGAAAACACCATATGTTTT. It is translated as CASSLNENTICF.

CDR3 protein: CASSHLTSGSETQYF. The CDR3 coding sequence is TGTGCCAGCAGTCACCTAACTAGCGGGAGCGAGACCCAGTACTTC. The chain couples TRBV28 to TRBJ2-5; 11 positions agree with TRBD2. Germline V gives CDR1 MDHEN, CDR2 SYDVKM. The ends lost 5 bases at V and 5 bases at J; junction bases unmatched: 7. CDR3 length: 15 residues.

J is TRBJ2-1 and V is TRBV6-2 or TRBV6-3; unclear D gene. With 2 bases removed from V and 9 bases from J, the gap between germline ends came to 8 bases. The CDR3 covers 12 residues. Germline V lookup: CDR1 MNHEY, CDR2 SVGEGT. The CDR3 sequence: CASSYPPSEQFF. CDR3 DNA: TGTGCCAGCAGTTACCCCCCCTCTGAGCAGTTCTTC.

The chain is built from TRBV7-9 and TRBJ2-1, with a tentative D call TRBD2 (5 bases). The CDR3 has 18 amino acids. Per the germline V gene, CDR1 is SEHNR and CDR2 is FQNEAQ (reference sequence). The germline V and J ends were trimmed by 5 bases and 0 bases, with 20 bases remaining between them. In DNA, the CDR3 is TGTGCCAGCAGCCGTGGCCTCCTAACTAGTAGCTCCTACAATGAGCAGTTCTTC. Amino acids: CASSRGLLTSSSYNEQFF.

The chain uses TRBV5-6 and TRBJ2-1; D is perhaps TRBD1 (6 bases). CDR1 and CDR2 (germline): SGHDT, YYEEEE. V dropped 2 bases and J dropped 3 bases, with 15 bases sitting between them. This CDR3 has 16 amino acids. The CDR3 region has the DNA TGTGCCAGCAGCTTACAGGGTTTAATCGGCTACAATGAGCAGTTCTTC. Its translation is CASSLQGLIGYNEQFF.